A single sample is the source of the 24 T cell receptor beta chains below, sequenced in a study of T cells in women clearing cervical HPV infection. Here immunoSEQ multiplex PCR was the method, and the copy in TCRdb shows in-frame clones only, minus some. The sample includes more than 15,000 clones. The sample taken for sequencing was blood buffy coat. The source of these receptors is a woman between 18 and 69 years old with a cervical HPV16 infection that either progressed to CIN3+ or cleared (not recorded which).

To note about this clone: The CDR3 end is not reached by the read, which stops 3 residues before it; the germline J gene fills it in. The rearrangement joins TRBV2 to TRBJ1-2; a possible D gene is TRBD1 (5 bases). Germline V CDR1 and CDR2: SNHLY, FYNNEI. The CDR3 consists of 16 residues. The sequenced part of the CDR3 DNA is TGTGCCAGCACCGACCGGGACTGGATTAGCTCCTACGAC. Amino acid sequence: CASTDRDWISSYD. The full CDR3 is CASTDRDWISSYDYTF. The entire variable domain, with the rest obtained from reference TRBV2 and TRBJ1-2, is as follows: EPEVTQTPSHQVTQMGQEVILRCVPISNHLYFYWYRQILGQKVEFLVSFYNNEISEKSEIFDDQFSVERPDGSNFTLKIRSTKLEDSAMYFCASTDRDWISSYDYTFGSGTRLTVV.

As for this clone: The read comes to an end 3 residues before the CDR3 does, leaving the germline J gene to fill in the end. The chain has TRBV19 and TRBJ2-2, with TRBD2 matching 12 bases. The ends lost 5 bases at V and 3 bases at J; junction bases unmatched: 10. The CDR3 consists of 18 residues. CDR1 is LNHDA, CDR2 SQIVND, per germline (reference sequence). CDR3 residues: CASSPRLAGEVDTGELFF. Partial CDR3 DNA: TGTGCCAGTAGTCCGAGACTAGCGGGAGAGGTGGACACCGGGGAG. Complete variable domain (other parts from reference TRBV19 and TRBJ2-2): DGGITQSPKYLFRKEGQNVTLSCEQNLNHDAMYWYRQDPGQGLRLIYYSQIVNDFQKGDIAEGYSVSREKKESFPLTVTSAQKNPTAFYLCASSPRLAGEVDTGELFFGEGSRLTVL.

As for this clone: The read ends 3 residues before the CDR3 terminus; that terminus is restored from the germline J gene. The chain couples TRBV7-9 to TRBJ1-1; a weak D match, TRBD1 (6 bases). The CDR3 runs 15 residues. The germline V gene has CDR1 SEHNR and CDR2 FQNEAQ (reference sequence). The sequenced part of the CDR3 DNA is TGTGCCAGCAGCCAGGCCGGGACAAGGGTCTTGGAA. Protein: CASSQAGTRVLE. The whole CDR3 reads CASSQAGTRVLEAFF.

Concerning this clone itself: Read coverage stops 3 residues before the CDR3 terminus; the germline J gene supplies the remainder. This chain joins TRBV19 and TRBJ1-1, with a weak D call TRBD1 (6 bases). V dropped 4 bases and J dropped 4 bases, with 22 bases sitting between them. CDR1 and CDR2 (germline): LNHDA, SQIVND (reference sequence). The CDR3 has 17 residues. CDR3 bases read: TGTGCCAGTAGTAAACGCCGATTTGGCGGGGGCCTCACTGAA. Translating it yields CASSKRRFGGGLTE. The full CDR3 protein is CASSKRRFGGGLTEAFF.

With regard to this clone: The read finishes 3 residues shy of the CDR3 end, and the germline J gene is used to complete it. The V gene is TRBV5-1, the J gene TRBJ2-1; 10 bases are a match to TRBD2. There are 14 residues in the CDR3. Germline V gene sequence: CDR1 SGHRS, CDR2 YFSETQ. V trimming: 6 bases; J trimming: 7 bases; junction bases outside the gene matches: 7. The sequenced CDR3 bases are TGCGCCAGCACCCCAGCGGGGGGGAGGAATGAG. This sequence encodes CASTPAGGRNE. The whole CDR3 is CASTPAGGRNEQFF.

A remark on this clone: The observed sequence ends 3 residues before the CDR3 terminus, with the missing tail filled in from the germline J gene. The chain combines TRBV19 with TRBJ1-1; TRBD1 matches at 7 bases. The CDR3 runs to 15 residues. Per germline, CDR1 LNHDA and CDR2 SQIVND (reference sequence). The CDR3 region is CASSPRTSGTETAFF. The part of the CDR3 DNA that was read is TGTGCCAGTAGTCCCCGGACTAGCGGGACAGAGACA.

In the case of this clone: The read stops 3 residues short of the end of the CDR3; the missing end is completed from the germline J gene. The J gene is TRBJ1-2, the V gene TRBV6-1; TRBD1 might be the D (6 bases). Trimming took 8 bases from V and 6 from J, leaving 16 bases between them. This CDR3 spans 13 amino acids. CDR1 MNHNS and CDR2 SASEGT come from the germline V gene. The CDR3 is CASGVQGADGYTF. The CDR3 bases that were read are TGTGCCAGCGGTGTACAGGGAGCGGATGGC.

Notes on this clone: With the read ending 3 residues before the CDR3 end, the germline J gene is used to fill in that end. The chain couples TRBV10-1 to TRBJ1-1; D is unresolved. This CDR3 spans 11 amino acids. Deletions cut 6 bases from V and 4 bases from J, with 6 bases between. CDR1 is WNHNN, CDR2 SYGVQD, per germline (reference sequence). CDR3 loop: CASRRGTEAFF. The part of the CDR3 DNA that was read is TGCGCCAGCAGACGGGGCACTGAA.

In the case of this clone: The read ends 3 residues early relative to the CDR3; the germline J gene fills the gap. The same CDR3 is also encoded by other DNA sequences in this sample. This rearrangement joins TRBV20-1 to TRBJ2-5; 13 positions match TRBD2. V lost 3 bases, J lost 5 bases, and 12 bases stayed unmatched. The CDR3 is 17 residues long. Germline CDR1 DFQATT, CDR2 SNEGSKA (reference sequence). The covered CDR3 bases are TGCAGTGCTAGCGGACTAGCGGGAGCCTCCAGAGGGGAGACC. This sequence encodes CSASGLAGASRGET. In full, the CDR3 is CSASGLAGASRGETQYF.

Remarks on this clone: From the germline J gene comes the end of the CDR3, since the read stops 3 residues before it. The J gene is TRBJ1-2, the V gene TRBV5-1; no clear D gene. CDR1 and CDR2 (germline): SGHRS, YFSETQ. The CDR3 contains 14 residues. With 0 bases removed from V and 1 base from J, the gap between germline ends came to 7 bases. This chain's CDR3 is CASSLVGNNYGYTF. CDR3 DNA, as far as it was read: TGCGCCAGCAGCTTGGTTGGCAATAACTATGGC.

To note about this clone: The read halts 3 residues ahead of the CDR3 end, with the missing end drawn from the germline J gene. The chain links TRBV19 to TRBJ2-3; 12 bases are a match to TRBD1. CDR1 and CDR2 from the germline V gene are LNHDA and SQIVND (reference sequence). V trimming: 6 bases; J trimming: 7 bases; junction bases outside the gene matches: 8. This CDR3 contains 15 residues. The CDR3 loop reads CASRPGQGASNTQYF. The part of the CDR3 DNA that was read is TGTGCCAGTAGGCCGGGACAGGGGGCATCGAATACG.

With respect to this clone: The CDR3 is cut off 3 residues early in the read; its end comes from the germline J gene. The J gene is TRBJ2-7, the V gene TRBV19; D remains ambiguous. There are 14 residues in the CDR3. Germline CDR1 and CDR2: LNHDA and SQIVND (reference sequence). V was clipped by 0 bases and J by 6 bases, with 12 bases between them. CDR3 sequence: CASSIERRSGEQYF. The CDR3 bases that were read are TGTGCCAGTAGTATAGAGAGGCGGTCGGGCGAG.

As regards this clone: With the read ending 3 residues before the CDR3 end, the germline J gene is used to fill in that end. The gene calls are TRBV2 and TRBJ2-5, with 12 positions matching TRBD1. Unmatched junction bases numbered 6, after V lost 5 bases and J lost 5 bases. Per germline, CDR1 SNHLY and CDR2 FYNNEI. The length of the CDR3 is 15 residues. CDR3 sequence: CASSRDRGRGETQYF. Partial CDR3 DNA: TGTGCCAGCAGTAGGGACAGGGGGCGAGGGGAGACC.

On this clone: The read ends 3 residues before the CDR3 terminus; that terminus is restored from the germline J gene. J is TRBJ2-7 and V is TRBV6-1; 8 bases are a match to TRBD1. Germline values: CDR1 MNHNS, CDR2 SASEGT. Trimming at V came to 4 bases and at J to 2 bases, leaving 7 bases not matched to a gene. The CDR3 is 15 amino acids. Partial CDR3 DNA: TGTGCCAGCAGTGCCCCCCGGACAGGGACCTACGAG. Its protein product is CASSAPRTGTYE. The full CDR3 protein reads CASSAPRTGTYEQYF.

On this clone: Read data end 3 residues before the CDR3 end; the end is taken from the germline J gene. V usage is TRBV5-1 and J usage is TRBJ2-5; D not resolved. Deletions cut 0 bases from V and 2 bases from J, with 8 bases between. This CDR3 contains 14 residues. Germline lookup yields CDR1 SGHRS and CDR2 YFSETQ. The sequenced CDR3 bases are TGCGCCAGCAGCTTGGGGGCCGTACAAGAGACC. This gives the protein CASSLGAVQET. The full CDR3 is CASSLGAVQETQYF. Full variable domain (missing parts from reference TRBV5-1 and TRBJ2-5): KAGVTQTPRYLIKTRGQQVTLSCSPISGHRSVSWYQQTPGQGLQFLFEYFSETQRNKGNFPGRFSGRQFSNSRSEMNVSTLELGDSALYLCASSLGAVQETQYFGPGTRLLVL.

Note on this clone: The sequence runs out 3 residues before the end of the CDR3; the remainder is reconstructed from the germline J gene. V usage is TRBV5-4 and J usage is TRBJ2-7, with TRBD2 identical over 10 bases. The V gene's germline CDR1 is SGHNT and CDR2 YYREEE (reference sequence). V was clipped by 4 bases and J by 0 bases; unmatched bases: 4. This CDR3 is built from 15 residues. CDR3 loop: CASSPTSGFSYEQYF. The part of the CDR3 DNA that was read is TGTGCCAGCAGCCCGACTAGCGGGTTCTCCTACGAG.

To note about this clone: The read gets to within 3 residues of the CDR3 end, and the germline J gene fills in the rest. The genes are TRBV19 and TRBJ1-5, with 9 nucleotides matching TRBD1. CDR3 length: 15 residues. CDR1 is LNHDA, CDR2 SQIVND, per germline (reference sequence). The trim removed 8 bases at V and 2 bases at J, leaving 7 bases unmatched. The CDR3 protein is CASWDRARRNQPQHF. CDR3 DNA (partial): TGTGCCAGTTGGGACAGGGCGAGGCGCAATCAGCCC.

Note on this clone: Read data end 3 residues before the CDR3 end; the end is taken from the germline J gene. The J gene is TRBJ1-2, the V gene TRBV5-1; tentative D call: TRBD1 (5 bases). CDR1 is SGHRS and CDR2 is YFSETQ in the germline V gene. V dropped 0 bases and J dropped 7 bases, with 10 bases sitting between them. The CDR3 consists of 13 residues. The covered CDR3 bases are TGCGCCAGCAGCTTGGTCACAGGCGGTGGC. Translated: CASSLVTGGG. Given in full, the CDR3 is CASSLVTGGGYTF. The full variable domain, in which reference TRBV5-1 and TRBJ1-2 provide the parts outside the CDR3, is KAGVTQTPRYLIKTRGQQVTLSCSPISGHRSVSWYQQTPGQGLQFLFEYFSETQRNKGNFPGRFSGRQFSNSRSEMNVSTLELGDSALYLCASSLVTGGGYTFGSGTRLTVV.

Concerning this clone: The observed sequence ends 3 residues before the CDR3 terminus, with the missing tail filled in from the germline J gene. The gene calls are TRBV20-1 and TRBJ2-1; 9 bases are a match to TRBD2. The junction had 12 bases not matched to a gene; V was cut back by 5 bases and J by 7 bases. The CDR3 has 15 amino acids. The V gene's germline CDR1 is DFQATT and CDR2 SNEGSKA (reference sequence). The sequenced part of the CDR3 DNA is TGCAGTGCTGGGAGCAGCGGGAGGTCTAGGAATGAG. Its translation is CSAGSSGRSRNE. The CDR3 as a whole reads CSAGSSGRSRNEQFF.

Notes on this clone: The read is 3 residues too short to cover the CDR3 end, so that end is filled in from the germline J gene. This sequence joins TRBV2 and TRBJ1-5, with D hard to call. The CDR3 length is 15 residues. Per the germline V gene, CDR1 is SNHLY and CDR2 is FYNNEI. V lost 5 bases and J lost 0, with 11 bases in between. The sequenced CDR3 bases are TGTGCCAGCAGTAGTTACACGAATAGCAATCAGCCC. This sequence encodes CASSSYTNSNQP. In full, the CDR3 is CASSSYTNSNQPQHF.

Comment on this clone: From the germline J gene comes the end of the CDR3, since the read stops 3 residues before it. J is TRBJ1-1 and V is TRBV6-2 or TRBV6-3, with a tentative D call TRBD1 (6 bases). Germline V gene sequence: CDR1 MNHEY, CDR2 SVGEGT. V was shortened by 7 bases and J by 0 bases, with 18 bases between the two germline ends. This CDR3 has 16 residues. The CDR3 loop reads CASTLHPGHVNTEAFF. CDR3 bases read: TGTGCCAGCACCCTCCACCCGGGACACGTGAACACTGAA.

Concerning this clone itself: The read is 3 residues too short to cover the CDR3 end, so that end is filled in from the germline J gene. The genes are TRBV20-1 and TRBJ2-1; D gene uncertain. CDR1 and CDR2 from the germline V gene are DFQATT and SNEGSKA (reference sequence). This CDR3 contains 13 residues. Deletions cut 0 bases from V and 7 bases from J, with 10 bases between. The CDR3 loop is CSAREVSRNEQFF. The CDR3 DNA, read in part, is TGCAGTGCTAGAGAGGTTTCGCGGAATGAG.

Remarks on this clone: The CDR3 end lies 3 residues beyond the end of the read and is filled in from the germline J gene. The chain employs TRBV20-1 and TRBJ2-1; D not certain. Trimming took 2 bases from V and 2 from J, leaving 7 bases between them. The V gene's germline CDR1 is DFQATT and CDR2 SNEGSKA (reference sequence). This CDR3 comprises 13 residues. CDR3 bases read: TGCAGTGCTAGACTAGTTCCCTACAATGAG. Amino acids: CSARLVPYNE. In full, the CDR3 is CSARLVPYNEQFF.

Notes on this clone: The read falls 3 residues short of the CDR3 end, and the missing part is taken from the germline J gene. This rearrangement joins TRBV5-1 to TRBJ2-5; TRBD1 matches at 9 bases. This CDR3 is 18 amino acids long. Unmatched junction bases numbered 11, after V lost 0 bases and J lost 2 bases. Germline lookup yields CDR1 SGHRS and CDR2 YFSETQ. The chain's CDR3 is CASSLAGTGLGDQETQYF. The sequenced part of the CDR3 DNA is TGCGCCAGCAGCTTGGCCGGGACAGGGCTGGGGGATCAAGAGACC.